The present T cell receptor beta chain was sequenced within a study of T cells in Graves' hyperthyroidism and ophthalmopathy. Study-wide findings and caveats: Most clonotypes expanded in the thyroid (above 0.001) were also present in blood.

A lack of ophthalmopathy progression within 18 months defined stable Graves' hyperthyroidism. Newly diagnosed patients aged 18 to 65 had hyperthyroidism of under 2 months' duration. PBMCs were derived from roughly 10 ml fresh peripheral blood. Worth noting for this clonotype: Its antigen is still unknown.

Amplification of TCR beta CDR3 regions used RNA as the template. With the HTBI primer set, the TCR CDR3 went through a first round of RT-PCR. TCRdb independently ran MiXCR on the multiplex PCR reads; one entry per CDR3 protein. The data show roughly 400,000 distinct CDR3 sequences, about 25% seen once. Trimming removed 2 bases at V and 0 bases at J, with 11 bases between. The CDR3 length is 16 residues. Germline CDR1 and CDR2: SGHTA and FQGTGA. Sequences were obtained from blood. J is TRBJ1-3 and V is TRBV7-3; no clear D. This clonotype was obtained from a man in his fifties with Graves' hyperthyroidism. This CDR3 reads CASSLEVGGSGNTIYF. The CDR3 DNA is TGTGCCAGCAGCTTAGAGGTGGGCGGCTCTGGAAACACCATATATTTT.